These 13 T cell receptor beta chains originate from one sample sequenced in a study of graft-versus-host responses after intestinal transplantation. The method was immunoSEQ multiplex PCR; TCRdb's version includes in-frame clones alone and lacks a portion of them. The sample has 90,000 to 120,000 clones; about nine tenths are singletons. Antigens of these TCRs are unknown. The sequencing here drew on unstimulated CD4+ T cells sorted from spleen or lymph node cells, taken before transplant. The receptors were sampled from a human donor who was the organ donor for an intestinal transplant.

The V call is TRBV30, the J call TRBJ2-3, with a tentative D call TRBD2 (6 bases). The germline CDR1 and CDR2 sequences are GTSNPN and SVGIG (reference sequence). Between the trimmed V and J ends, which lost 2 bases and 0 bases, there was a span of 6 bases. The CDR3 loop spans 13 amino acids. The CDR3 nucleotides read TGTGCCTGGAGTAGCGGGAGCACAGATACGCAGTATTTT. It specifies CAWSSGSTDTQYF.

The J gene is TRBJ2-3, the V gene TRBV7-9, with 10 positions matching TRBD2. The V and J ends lost 3 bases and 6 bases, in that order; junction bases with no gene match: 9. Germline CDR1 is SEHNR and CDR2 is FQNEAQ (reference sequence). The CDR3 spans 16 residues. CDR3 in amino acids: CASSFTTSGMGDTQYF. Here the CDR3 DNA reads TGTGCCAGCAGCTTTACAACTAGCGGGATGGGCGATACGCAGTATTTT.

Only one count was recorded for this clone. The J gene is TRBJ2-7, the V gene TRBV5-1; TRBD1 matches at 7 bases. The CDR3 contains 15 residues. CDR1 SGHRS and CDR2 YFSETQ come from the germline V gene. The V and J ends lost 4 bases and 2 bases, in that order; junction bases with no gene match: 9. The CDR3 DNA follows: TGCGCCAGCAGCAATCGACAGGGCTTGCCCTACGAGCAGTACTTC. It translates to CASSNRQGLPYEQYF.

Only a few counts were recorded for this clone. The V call is TRBV19, the J call TRBJ2-6; D not certain. The CDR3 loop spans 13 amino acids. The germline V and J ends were trimmed by 1 base and 3 bases, with 1 base remaining between them. Germline assignment: CDR1 LNHDA and CDR2 SQIVND (reference sequence). CDR3 DNA: TGTGCCAGTAGTATAGGTGGGGCCAACGTCCTGACTTTC. It translates to CASSIGGANVLTF.

J is TRBJ1-4 and V is TRBV5-1; D is perhaps TRBD1 (5 bases). Trimming took off 3 bases at V and 8 bases at J, with 17 bases between the two ends. The CDR3 spans 15 residues. The V gene's germline CDR1 is SGHRS and CDR2 YFSETQ. The CDR3 reads CASSSPGQGVEKLFF. CDR3 in DNA: TGCGCCAGCAGCTCGCCGGGCCAGGGAGTAGAAAAACTGTTTTTT.

This clone was seen a few times. The chain recombines TRBV14 with TRBJ2-3; D is undetermined. Trimming took off 4 bases at V and 5 bases at J, with 4 bases between the two ends. Germline loops: CDR1 SGHDN, CDR2 FVKESK. This CDR3 spans 11 amino acids. CDR3 in amino acids: CASSPGDTQYF. The CDR3, as DNA: TGTGCCAGCAGCCCAGGAGATACGCAGTATTTT.

This clone was counted a single time. This sequence joins TRBV5-4 and TRBJ2-1; D is undetermined. The CDR3 spans 13 residues. V was shortened by 5 bases and J by 8 bases, with 14 bases between the two germline ends. Germline V gives CDR1 SGHNT, CDR2 YYREEE (reference sequence). CDR3 loop: CASSRQTLDEQFF. CDR3 bases: TGTGCCAGCAGTCGTCAGACTCTGGATGAGCAGTTCTTC.

The V and J genes are TRBV6-1 and TRBJ2-7; 8 bases are shared with TRBD1. Germline CDR1 reads MNHNS; CDR2 reads SASEGT. Trimming took 4 bases from V and 1 from J; bases not matched to a gene: 3. CDR3 size: 14 residues. The DNA for the CDR3 is TGTGCCAGCAGTGGGCAGGGGGCATCCTACGAGCAGTACTTC. Encoded protein: CASSGQGASYEQYF.

The chain recombines TRBV7-8 with TRBJ2-6; D is unresolved. CDR1 SGHVS and CDR2 FQNEAQ come from the germline V gene. Trimming took off 2 bases at V and 0 bases at J, with 11 bases between the two ends. This CDR3 contains 17 residues. DNA for the CDR3: TGTGCCAGCAGCTTAATGGGCGCACACTCTGGGGCCAACGTCCTGACTTTC. Protein sequence: CASSLMGAHSGANVLTF.

The chain joins TRBV2 to TRBJ2-7; D gene unclear. V dropped 1 base and J dropped 0 bases, with 22 bases sitting between them. Germline CDR1 and CDR2: SNHLY and FYNNEI. This CDR3 is 19 amino acids long. The CDR3, as DNA: TGTGCCAGCAGTGAAGTTGTGGGGTTTGGACCCAGGAGCTCCTACGAGCAGTACTTC. As protein: CASSEVVGFGPRSSYEQYF.

The chain employs TRBV11-3 and TRBJ1-6; 8 bases map to TRBD1. Germline V gives CDR1 SGHNT, CDR2 YENEEA. The CDR3 totals 14 residues. The junction had 6 bases not matched to a gene; V was cut back by 5 bases and J by 9 bases. This chain's CDR3 is CASSEQGAGSPLHF. DNA of the CDR3: TGTGCCAGCAGCGAGCAGGGGGCAGGTTCACCCCTCCACTTT. Looking up the rest from reference TRBV11-3 and TRBJ1-6 gives the full variable domain: EAGVVQSPRYKIIEKKQPVAFWCNPISGHNTLYWYLQNLGQGPELLIRYENEEAVDDSQLPKDRFSAERLKGVDSTLKIQPAELGDSAVYLCASSEQGAGSPLHFGNGTRLTVT.

The chain recombines TRBV10-1 with TRBJ2-4; D ambiguous. Trimming removed 6 bases from V and 0 bases from J, with 9 bases in between. Germline-derived CDR1 and CDR2 are WNHNN and SYGVQD (reference sequence). This CDR3 spans 14 amino acids. This CDR3 is CASSSQEAKNIQYF. The CDR3 DNA is TGCGCCAGCAGCTCTCAGGAAGCCAAAAACATTCAGTACTTC.

This clone turned up a few times. Other DNA sequences of this sample code for an identical CDR3. The V and J genes are TRBV19 and TRBJ2-2; 11 bases are a match to TRBD2. The CDR3 extends over 16 amino acids. V gave up 10 bases and J gave up 3 bases; unmatched junction bases: 10. Per the germline V gene, CDR1 is LNHDA and CDR2 is SQIVND (reference sequence). The CDR3: CATTTSGGWDTGELFF. CDR3 coding DNA: TGTGCCACCACCACTAGCGGGGGATGGGACACCGGGGAGCTGTTTTTT. Full variable domain (outside the CDR3, taken from reference TRBV19 and TRBJ2-2): DGGITQSPKYLFRKEGQNVTLSCEQNLNHDAMYWYRQDPGQGLRLIYYSQIVNDFQKGDIAEGYSVSREKKESFPLTVTSAQKNPTAFYLCATTTSGGWDTGELFFGEGSRLTVL.